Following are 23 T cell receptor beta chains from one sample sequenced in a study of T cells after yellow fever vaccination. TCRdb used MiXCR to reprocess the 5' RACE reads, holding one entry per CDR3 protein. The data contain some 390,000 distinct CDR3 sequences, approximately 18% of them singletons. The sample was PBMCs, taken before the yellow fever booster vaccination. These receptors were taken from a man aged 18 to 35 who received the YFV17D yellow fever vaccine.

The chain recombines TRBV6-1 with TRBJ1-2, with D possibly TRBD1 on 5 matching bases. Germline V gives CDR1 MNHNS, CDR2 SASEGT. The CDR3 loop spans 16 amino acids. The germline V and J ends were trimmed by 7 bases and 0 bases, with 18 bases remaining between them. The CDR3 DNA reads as TGTGCCAGCACCCGAACGGTGGGGGGTTCTAACTATGGCTACACCTTC. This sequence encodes CASTRTVGGSNYGYTF.

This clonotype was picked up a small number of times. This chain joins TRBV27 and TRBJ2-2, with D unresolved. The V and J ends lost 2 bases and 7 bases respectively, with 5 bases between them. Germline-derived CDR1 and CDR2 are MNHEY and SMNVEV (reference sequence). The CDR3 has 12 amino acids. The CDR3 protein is CASSLGNGELFF. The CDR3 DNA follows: TGTGCCAGCAGTTTAGGGAACGGGGAGCTGTTTTTT.

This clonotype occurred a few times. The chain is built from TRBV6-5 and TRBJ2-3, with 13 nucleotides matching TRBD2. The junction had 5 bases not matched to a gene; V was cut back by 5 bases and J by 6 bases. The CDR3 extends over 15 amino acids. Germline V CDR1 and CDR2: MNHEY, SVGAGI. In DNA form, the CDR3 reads TGTGCCAGCAGTCTTCCGACTAGCGGGGGGGATACGCAGTATTTT. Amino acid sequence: CASSLPTSGGDTQYF.

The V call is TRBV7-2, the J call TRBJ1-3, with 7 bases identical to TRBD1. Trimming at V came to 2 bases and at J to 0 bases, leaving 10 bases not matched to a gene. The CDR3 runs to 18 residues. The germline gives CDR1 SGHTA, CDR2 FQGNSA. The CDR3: CASSLRGLGQYSGNTIYF. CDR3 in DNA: TGTGCCAGCAGCTTAAGGGGCTTGGGACAGTACTCTGGAAACACCATATATTTT.

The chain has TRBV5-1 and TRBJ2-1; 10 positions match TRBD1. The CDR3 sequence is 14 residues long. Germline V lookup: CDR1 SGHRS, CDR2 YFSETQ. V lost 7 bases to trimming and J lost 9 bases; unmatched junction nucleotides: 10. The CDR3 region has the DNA TGCGCCAGCCGGCCGGGACAGGGGCACAGTGAGCAGTTCTTC. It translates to CASRPGQGHSEQFF.

As DNA, the CDR3 is TGTGCCAGCAGTCCCGGGACCCCGAGCACAGATACGCAGTATTTT. Amino acid sequence: CASSPGTPSTDTQYF. The chain is built from TRBV7-3 and TRBJ2-3, with D tentatively TRBD1 or TRBD2 (5 bases each). V was pared by 6 bases and J by 0 bases, with 13 bases between. This CDR3 spans 15 amino acids. In germline, CDR1 is SGHTA, CDR2 FQGTGA.

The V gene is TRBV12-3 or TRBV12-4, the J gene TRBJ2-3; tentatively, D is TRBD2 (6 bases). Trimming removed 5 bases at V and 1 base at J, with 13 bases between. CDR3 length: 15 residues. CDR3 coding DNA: TGTGCCAGCAGTCACCTAGGAGGGGGCACAGATACGCAGTATTTT. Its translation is CASSHLGGGTDTQYF.

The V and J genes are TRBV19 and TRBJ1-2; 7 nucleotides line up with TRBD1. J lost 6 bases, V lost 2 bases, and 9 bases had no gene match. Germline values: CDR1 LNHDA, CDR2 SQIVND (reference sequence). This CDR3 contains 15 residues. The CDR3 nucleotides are TGTGCCAGTAGTATACGTGTGACAGGGCTCGATGGCTACACCTTC. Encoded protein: CASSIRVTGLDGYTF.

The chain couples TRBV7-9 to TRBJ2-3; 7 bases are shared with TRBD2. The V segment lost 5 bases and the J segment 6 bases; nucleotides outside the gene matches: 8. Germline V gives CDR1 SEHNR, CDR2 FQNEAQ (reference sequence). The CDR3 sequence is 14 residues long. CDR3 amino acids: CASSTREVGDTQYF. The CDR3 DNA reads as TGTGCCAGCAGCACCCGGGAGGTAGGGGATACGCAGTATTTT.

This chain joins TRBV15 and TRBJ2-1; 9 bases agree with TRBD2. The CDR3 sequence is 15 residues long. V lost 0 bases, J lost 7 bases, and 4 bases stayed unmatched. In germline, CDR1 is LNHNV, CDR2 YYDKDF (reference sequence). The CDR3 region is CATSRDSGGRNEQFF. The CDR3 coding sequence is TGTGCCACCAGCAGAGATAGCGGGGGAAGGAATGAGCAGTTCTTC.

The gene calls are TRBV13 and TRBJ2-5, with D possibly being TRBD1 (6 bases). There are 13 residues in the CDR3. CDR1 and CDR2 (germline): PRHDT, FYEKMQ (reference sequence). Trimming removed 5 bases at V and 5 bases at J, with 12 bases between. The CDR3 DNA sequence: TGTGCCAGCAGCACATGGACAGAGGAGACCCAGTACTTC. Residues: CASSTWTEETQYF.

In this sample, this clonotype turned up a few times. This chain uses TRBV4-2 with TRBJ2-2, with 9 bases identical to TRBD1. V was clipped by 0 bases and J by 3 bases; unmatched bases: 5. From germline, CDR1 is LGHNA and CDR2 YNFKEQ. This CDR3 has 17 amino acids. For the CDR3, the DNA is TGTGCCAGCAGCCAAGATCAGGGGACAGGGCACACCGGGGAGCTGTTTTTT. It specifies CASSQDQGTGHTGELFF.

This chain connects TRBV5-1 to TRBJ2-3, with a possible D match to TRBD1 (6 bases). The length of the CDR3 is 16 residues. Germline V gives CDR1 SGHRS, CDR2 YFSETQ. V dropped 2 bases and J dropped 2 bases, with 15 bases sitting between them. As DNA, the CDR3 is TGCGCCAGCAGCTTAGTCGGGACAACGATCACAGATACGCAGTATTTT. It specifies CASSLVGTTITDTQYF.

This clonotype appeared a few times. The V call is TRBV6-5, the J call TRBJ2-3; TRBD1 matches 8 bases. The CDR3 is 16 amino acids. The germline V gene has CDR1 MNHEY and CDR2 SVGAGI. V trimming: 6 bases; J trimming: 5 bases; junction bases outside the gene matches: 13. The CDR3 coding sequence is TGTGCCAGCAGCAAACTTCCCGGGACAGGTGGAGATACGCAGTATTTT. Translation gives CASSKLPGTGGDTQYF.

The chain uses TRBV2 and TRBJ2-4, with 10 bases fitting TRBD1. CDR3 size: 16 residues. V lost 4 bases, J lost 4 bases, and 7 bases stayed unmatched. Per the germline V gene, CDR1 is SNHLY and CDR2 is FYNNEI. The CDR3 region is CASSGGQGTPKNIQYF. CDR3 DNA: TGTGCCAGCAGTGGGGGACAGGGGACCCCTAAAAACATTCAGTACTTC.

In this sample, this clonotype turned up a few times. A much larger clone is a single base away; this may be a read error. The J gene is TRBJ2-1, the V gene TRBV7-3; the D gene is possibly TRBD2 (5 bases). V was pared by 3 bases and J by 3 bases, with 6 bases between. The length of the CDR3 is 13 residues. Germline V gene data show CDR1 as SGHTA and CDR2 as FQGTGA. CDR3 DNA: TGTGCCAGCAGCTTCGGACTCTACAATGAGCAGTTCTTC. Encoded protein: CASSFGLYNEQFF.

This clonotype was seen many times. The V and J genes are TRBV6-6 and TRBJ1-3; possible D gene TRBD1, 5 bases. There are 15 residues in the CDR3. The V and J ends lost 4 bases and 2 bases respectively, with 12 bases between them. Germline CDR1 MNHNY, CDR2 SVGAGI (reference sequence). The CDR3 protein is CASSWVSGAGNTIYF. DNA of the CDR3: TGTGCCAGCAGTTGGGTGTCGGGGGCTGGAAACACCATATATTTT.

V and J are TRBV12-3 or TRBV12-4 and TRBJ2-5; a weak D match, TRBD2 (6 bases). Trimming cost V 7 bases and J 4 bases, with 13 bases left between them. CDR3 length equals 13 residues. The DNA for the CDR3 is TGTGCCAGCATGGTCCAGGGAGGAGAGACCCAGTACTTC. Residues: CASMVQGGETQYF.

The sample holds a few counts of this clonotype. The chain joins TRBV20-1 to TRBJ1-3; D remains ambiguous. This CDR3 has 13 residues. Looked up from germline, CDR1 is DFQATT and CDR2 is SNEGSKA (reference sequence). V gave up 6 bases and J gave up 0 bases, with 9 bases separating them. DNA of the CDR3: TGCAGTGCCTCGGCCGGCTCTGGAAACACCATATATTTT. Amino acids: CSASAGSGNTIYF.

CDR3 bases: TGCGCCAGCAGCCAAGATCTGCCAAGCCCCTCTGGAAACACCATATATTTT. Protein sequence: CASSQDLPSPSGNTIYF. This chain connects TRBV4-3 to TRBJ1-3; unclear D gene. Germline values: CDR1 LGHNA, CDR2 YSLEER. This CDR3 spans 17 amino acids. Trimming took off 0 bases at V and 0 bases at J, with 12 bases between the two ends.

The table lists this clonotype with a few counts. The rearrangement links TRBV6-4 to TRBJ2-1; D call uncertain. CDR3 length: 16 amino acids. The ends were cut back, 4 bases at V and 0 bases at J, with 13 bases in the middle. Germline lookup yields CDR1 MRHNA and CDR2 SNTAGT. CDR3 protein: CASSVGGVRSYNEQFF. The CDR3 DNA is TGTGCCAGCAGTGTCGGCGGAGTCCGCTCCTACAATGAGCAGTTCTTC.

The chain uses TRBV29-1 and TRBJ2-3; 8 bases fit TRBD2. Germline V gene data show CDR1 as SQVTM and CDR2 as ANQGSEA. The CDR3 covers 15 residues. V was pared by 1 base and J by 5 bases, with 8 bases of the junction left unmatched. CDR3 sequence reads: CSVEVSRGAQDTQYF. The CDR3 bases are TGCAGCGTTGAAGTTTCGCGGGGGGCGCAAGATACGCAGTATTTT.

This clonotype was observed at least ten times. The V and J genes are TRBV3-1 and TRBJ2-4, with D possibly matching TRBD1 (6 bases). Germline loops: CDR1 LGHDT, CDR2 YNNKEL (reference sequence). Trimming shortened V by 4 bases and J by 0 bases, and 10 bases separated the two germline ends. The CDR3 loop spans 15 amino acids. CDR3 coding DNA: TGTGCCAGCAGCCTCGGGACATTAGCCAAAAACATTCAGTACTTC. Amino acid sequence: CASSLGTLAKNIQYF.